The clone carrying this T cell receptor (beta chain) was found many times. Its target is not known. One junction end disagrees with the germline gene, perhaps due to a read error. The data stem from a study of T-cell reconstitution after alpha-beta-depleted transplantation in children. The CDR3 is 13 amino acids. The germline gives CDR1 SGHRS, CDR2 YFSETQ. Study-level findings and limits: There were reportedly several hundred expanded graft clones from which alpha-beta T cells came about two months after transplant. For some patients, TCRbeta diversity was high at day 60 because of recipient T cells and thymic progenitors that survived. The authors attributed T-cell counts and diversity one year after transplant mostly to newly produced T cells.

Preparation of the TCRbeta library involved a method that used unique molecular identifiers. MiXCR was run by TCRdb on the PCR reads, yielding one entry per CDR3 protein. Of 530,000 or so distinct CDR3 sequences listed, 20% to 30% are singletons. The chain employs TRBV5-1 and TRBJ1-1; perhaps TRBD1 as D (6 bases). This TCR was recovered from a boy in the first two years of life with Wiskott-Aldrich syndrome, due to receive a stem cell transplant. This material consisted of PBMCs, taken before TCRalphabeta/CD19-depleted stem cell transplant. In DNA form, the CDR3 reads TGTGCCAGCAGCTCGGACAGTAACACTGAAGCTTTCTTT. Translating gives CASSSDSNTEAFF.